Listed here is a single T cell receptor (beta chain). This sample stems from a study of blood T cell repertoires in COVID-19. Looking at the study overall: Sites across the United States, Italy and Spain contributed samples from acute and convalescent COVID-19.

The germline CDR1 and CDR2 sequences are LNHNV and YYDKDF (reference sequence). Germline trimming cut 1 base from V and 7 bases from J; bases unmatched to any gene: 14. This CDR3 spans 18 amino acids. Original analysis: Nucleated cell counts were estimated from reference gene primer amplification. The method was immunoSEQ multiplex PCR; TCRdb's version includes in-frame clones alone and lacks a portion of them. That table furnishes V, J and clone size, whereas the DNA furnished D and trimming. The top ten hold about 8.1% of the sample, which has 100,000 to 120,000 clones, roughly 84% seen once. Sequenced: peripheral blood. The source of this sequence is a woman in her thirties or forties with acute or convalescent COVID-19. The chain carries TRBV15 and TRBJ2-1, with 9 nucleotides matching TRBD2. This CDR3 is CATSRAPGGAGGSNEQFF. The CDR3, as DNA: TGTGCCACCAGCAGAGCGCCGGGAGGAGCGGGGGGCTCGAATGAGCAGTTCTTC.